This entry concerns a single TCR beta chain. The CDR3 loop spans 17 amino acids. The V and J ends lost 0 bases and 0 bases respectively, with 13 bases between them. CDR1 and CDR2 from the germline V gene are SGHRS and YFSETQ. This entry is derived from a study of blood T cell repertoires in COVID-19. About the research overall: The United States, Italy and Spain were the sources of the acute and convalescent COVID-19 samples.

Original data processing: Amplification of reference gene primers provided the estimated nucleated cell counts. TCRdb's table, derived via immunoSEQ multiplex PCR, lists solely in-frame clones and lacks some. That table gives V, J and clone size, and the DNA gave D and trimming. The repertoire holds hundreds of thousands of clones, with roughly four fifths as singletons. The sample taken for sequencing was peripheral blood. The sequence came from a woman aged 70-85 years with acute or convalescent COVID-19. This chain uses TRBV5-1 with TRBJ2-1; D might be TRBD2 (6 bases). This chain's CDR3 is CASSLGGSGSSYNEQFF. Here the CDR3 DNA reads TGCGCCAGCAGCTTGGGGGGTAGCGGAAGCTCCTACAATGAGCAGTTCTTC.